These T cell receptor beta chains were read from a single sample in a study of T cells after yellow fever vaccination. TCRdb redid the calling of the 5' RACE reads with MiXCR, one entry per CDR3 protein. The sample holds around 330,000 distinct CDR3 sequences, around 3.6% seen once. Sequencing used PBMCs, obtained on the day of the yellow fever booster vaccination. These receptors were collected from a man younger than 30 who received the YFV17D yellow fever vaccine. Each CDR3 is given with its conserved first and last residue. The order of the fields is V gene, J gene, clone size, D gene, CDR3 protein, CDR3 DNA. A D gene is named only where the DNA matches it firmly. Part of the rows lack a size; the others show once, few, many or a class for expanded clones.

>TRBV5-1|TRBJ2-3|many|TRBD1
CASSRGQGVLTDTQYF
TGCGCCAGCAGCCGCGGACAGGGGGTATTGACAGATACGCAGTATTTT
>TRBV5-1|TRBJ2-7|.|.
CASSFRGRTGDEQYF
TGCGCCAGCAGCTTCAGAGGGAGGACGGGGGACGAGCAGTACTTC
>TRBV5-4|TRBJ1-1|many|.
CASSLARGAGEAFF
TGTGCCAGCAGCTTGGCTCGGGGGGCGGGTGAAGCTTTCTTT
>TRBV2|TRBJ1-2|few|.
CASRQSSNYGYTF
TGTGCCAGCCGACAGTCCTCTAACTATGGCTACACCTTC
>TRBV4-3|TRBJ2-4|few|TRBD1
CASSHLPRGTGENIQYF
TGCGCCAGCAGCCACCTCCCTCGCGGCACAGGGGAAAACATTCAGTACTTC
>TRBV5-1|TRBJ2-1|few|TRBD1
CASSRTGWMEDEQFF
TGCGCCAGCAGCCGGACAGGGTGGATGGAGGATGAGCAGTTCTTC
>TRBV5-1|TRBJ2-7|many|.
CASRSPGRNYEQYF
TGCGCCAGCAGATCCCCGGGACGGAACTACGAGCAGTACTTC
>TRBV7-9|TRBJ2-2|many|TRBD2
CASSSTSGPLITGELFF
TGTGCCAGCAGCTCGACTAGCGGTCCCCTTATAACCGGGGAGCTGTTTTTT
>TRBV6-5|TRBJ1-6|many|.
CANLTAGLNSPLHF
TGTGCCAATCTCACAGCGGGGCTCAATTCACCCCTCCACTTT
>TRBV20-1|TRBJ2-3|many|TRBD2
CSARWASGGRRTDTQYF
TGCAGTGCACGATGGGCTAGCGGGGGTCGACGCACAGATACGCAGTATTTT
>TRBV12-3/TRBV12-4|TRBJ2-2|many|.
CASNRDLNTGELFF
TGTGCCAGCAACAGAGACTTGAACACCGGGGAGCTGTTTTTT
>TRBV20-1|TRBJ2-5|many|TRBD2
CSARKLAGGETQYF
TGCAGTGCTAGAAAACTAGCGGGGGGTGAGACCCAGTACTTC
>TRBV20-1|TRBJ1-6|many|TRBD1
CSARGGQGASPLHF
TGCAGTGCTAGAGGGGGACAGGGGGCCTCACCCCTCCACTTT
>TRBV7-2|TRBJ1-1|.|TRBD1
CASSLDRGQGVVNTEAFF
TGTGCCAGCAGCTTAGATAGGGGGCAGGGCGTCGTGAACACTGAAGCTTTCTTT
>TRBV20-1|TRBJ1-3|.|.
CSARDGRNTIYF
TGCAGTGCTAGAGATGGCAGGAACACCATATATTTT
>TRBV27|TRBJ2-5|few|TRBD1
CASSGTGAGETQYF
TGTGCCAGCAGTGGGACAGGGGCAGGGGAGACCCAGTACTTC
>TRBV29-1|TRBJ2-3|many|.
CTGGRSTDTQYF
TGCACCGGTGGTAGGAGCACAGATACGCAGTATTTT
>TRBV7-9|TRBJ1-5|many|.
CASSSRGEPQHF
TGTGCCAGCAGCTCCCGGGGGGAGCCCCAGCATTTT
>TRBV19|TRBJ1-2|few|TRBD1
CASADRGIANTF
TGTGCCAGCGCGGACAGGGGTATAGCGAACACCTTC
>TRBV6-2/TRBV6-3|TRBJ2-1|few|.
CASSYSDSYNEQFF
TGTGCCAGCAGTTACTCGGACTCCTACAATGAGCAGTTCTTC
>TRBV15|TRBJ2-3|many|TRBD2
CATSRAGEGSDTQYF
TGTGCCACCAGCAGAGCGGGGGAGGGGAGTGATACGCAGTATTTT
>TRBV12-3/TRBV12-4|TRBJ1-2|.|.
CASSLSAPYGYTF
TGTGCCAGCAGTTTGTCAGCGCCCTATGGCTACACCTTC
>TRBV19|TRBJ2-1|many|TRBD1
CASSIGSGTGSFF
TGTGCCAGTAGTATTGGCTCCGGGACAGGGTCGTTCTTC
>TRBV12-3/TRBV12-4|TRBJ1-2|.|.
CATSHPPGGHYGYTF
TGTGCCACTTCGCATCCACCCGGGGGGCACTATGGCTACACCTTC
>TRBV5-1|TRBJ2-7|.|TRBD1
CASSLGQGSLDLYEQYF
TGCGCCAGCAGCTTGGGACAGGGGTCCCTCGATCTCTACGAGCAGTACTTC
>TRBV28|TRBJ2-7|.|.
CASSFPSRSFYEQYF
TGTGCCAGCAGTTTTCCCAGTCGCAGCTTCTACGAGCAGTACTTC
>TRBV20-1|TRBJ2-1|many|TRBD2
CSARDRSGGYNEQFF
TGCAGTGCTAGAGATCGTAGCGGGGGTTACAATGAGCAGTTCTTC
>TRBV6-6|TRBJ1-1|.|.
CASSWEVGTEAFF
TGTGCCAGCAGCTGGGAGGTAGGGACTGAAGCTTTCTTT
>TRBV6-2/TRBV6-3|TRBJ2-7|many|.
CASSESSYEQYF
TGTGCCAGCAGTGAAAGTTCCTACGAGCAGTACTTC
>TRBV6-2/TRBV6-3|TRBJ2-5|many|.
CASSRGDTTFQETQYF
TGTGCCAGCAGTCGGGGGGACACCACCTTCCAAGAGACCCAGTACTTC